The 10 T cell receptor beta chains given below trace back to one sample, sequenced in a study of blood T cell repertoires in COVID-19. The data were produced by immunoSEQ multiplex PCR, yet TCRdb's version contains in-frame clones alone and is incomplete. The sample includes a few hundred thousand clones, about 87% of them seen just once. Sequences were obtained from PBMCs or T cells enriched from blood (not recorded which). The receptors here all came from a woman aged 45-59 years who had recovered from COVID-19.

The chain employs TRBV12-3 or TRBV12-4 and TRBJ1-1; D call uncertain. V was trimmed by 7 bases and J by 3 bases, leaving 12 bases between them. This CDR3 is 13 amino acids long. This CDR3 is CASNFQVDTEAFF. The CDR3 coding sequence is TGTGCCAGCAACTTCCAGGTTGACACTGAAGCTTTCTTT.

The chain has TRBV7-9 and TRBJ1-5; D is undetermined. The CDR3 has 14 residues. The germline CDR1 and CDR2 sequences are SEHNR and FQNEAQ (reference sequence). Trimming removed 0 bases at V and 7 bases at J, with 10 bases between. The CDR3 DNA follows: TGTGCCAGCAGCTTAGCGGGTAGCGGCCAGCCCCAGCATTTT. As protein: CASSLAGSGQPQHF.

This chain joins TRBV9 and TRBJ1-3; 7 nucleotides agree with TRBD1. The V and J ends lost 6 bases and 0 bases, in that order; junction bases with no gene match: 6. Looked up from germline, CDR1 is SGDLS and CDR2 is YYNGEE. The CDR3 spans 15 residues. The DNA of the CDR3 is TGTGCCAGCAATGAGGGACAGAGCTCTGGAAACACCATATATTTT. Protein product: CASNEGQSSGNTIYF.

The chain links TRBV5-5 to TRBJ1-2, with 7 bases lining up with TRBD1. Trimming at V came to 4 bases and at J to 6 bases, leaving 3 bases not matched to a gene. From germline, CDR1 is SGHKS and CDR2 YYEKEE (reference sequence). The CDR3 is 12 amino acids. DNA for the CDR3: TGTGCCAGCAGCGCAGGGGGGCATGGCTACACCTTC. Translating gives CASSAGGHGYTF.

J is TRBJ1-4 and V is TRBV3-1 (or the pseudogene TRBV3-2); TRBD1 aligns across 10 bases. V lost 4 bases, J lost 11 bases, and 7 bases stayed unmatched. The CDR3 totals 14 residues. Germline CDR1 and CDR2: LGHDT and YNNKEL (reference sequence). This chain's CDR3 is CASSLGTGVGKLFF. CDR3 DNA: TGTGCCAGCAGCCTAGGGACAGGGGTAGGGAAACTGTTTTTT.

The chain joins TRBV5-1 to TRBJ2-1, with no clear D. Germline V gene data show CDR1 as SGHRS and CDR2 as YFSETQ. There are 13 residues in the CDR3. Deletions cut 0 bases from V and 3 bases from J, with 4 bases between. Written as DNA, the CDR3 is TGCGCCAGCAGCTTGGCTAACTACAATGAGCAGTTCTTC. Encoded protein: CASSLANYNEQFF.

CDR3 protein: CASSRTETMNTEAFF. The CDR3 DNA reads as TGTGCCAGCAGCCGGACAGAGACGATGAACACTGAAGCTTTCTTT. V gene TRBV2 combines with J gene TRBJ1-1, with D maybe TRBD1 (6 bases). The V and J ends lost 6 bases and 0 bases respectively, with 14 bases between them. The germline CDR1 and CDR2 sequences are SNHLY and FYNNEI. This CDR3 contains 15 residues.

The chain combines TRBV3-1 (or the pseudogene TRBV3-2) with TRBJ1-6; a possible D gene is TRBD1 (5 bases). Trimming left V 3 bases short and J 7 bases short, with 13 bases between. CDR1 and CDR2 from the germline V gene are LGHDT and YNNKEL (reference sequence). The CDR3 has 15 amino acids. The CDR3 spells CASSHGSGGNSPLHF. In DNA form, the CDR3 reads TGTGCCAGCAGCCATGGATCCGGGGGGAATTCACCCCTCCACTTT.

The rearrangement joins TRBV2 to TRBJ1-1; 9 nucleotides match TRBD1. This CDR3 contains 15 residues. Trimming at V came to 6 bases and at J to 3 bases, leaving 8 bases not matched to a gene. In germline, CDR1 is SNHLY, CDR2 FYNNEI. The CDR3 DNA is TGTGCCAGCAGATCTACGGACAGGGGCTACACTGAAGCTTTCTTT. Its translation: CASRSTDRGYTEAFF.

This chain links TRBV29-1 with TRBJ1-2; D is unclear. The CDR3 runs to 11 residues. Germline assignment: CDR1 SQVTM and CDR2 ANQGSEA. V lost 3 bases to trimming and J lost 5 bases, with 7 bases between them. The CDR3 loop is CSVDAKYGYTF. For the CDR3, the DNA is TGCAGCGTTGACGCGAAATATGGCTACACCTTC.